This TCR beta chain was observed in a study of T cells in Graves' hyperthyroidism and ophthalmopathy. V was pared by 5 bases and J by 3 bases, with 14 bases between. Germline assignment: CDR1 LNHDA and CDR2 SQIVND (reference sequence). CDR3 length equals 14 residues. Researchers took RNA transcripts and amplified the TCR beta CDR3 regions from them. The study used the HTBI primer set for a first-round RT-PCR of the TCR CDR3. Using its own MiXCR run on the multiplex PCR reads, TCRdb lists one record per CDR3 protein. The profile covers around 520,000 distinct CDR3 sequences, with about 14% appearing a single time and roughly 13% taken by the ten largest. From 8.5 to 10 ml of fresh peripheral blood, PBMCs were isolated.

The TCR comes from a woman aged 40 to 50 with Graves' hyperthyroidism. The chain uses TRBV19 and TRBJ2-7; no clear D. Sequences were obtained from blood. The CDR3 DNA is TGTGCCAGTAGTCTCGCGTCCGCAGGCTACGAGCAGTACTTC. Residues: CASSLASAGYEQYF. The complete variable domain, with remaining parts taken from reference TRBV19 and TRBJ2-7, reads DGGITQSPKYLFRKEGQNVTLSCEQNLNHDAMYWYRQDPGQGLRLIYYSQIVNDFQKGDIAEGYSVSREKKESFPLTVTSAQKNPTAFYLCASSLASAGYEQYFGPGTRLTVT.